Here is one T cell receptor (beta chain) with its context. This sample is part of a study of identical twins. TCRdb re-called the 5' RACE reads through MiXCR, storing one row per CDR3 protein. The sample has 1.5 million to 2 million distinct CDR3 sequences; around 29% are singletons. The CDR3 loop spans 14 amino acids. Germline V lookup: CDR1 MNHEY, CDR2 SVGAGI. This chain joins TRBV6-5 and TRBJ2-5; the D gene is possibly TRBD1 (6 bases). The closer fit of TRBJ2-7 to the DNA end suggests the J call may be wrong. The specimen sequenced was cord blood. This sequence was found in a newborn girl in good health. CDR3: CASSRYGGYYEQYF. The DNA for the CDR3 is TGTGCCAGCAGTCGCTATGGGGGCTACTACGAGCAGTACTTC.